The 2 T cell receptor beta chains given below trace back to one sample, sequenced in a study of cytomegalovirus exposure and HLA in healthy donors. The PCR contained 60 Vbeta and 13 Jbeta primers. TCRdb's copy holds only in-frame clones and misses some; the assay was immunoSEQ multiplex PCR. In all, the sample yields about 120,000 clones. The material sequenced was PBMCs. The receptor set was obtained from a man under 40 in good health and CMV-seronegative.

The gene calls are TRBV18 and TRBJ2-5; 11 bases fit TRBD2. The CDR3 consists of 15 residues. Germline V lookup: CDR1 KGHSH, CDR2 LQKENI. V shed 3 bases, J shed 4 bases, and the junction held 4 bases outside the gene matches. CDR3 in DNA: TGTGCCAGCTCACCGGCTAGCGGGGGGACAGAGACCCAGTACTTC. This gives the protein CASSPASGGTETQYF.

J is TRBJ2-1 and V is TRBV18; 8 nucleotides agree with TRBD2. The CDR3 runs to 17 residues. Trimming at V came to 1 base and at J to 2 bases, leaving 7 bases not matched to a gene. Germline V gene sequence: CDR1 KGHSH, CDR2 LQKENI. The DNA of the CDR3 is TGTGCCAGCTCACCACGTCGGGCAGCGGGGGCCTACAATGAGCAGTTCTTC. It specifies CASSPRRAAGAYNEQFF.